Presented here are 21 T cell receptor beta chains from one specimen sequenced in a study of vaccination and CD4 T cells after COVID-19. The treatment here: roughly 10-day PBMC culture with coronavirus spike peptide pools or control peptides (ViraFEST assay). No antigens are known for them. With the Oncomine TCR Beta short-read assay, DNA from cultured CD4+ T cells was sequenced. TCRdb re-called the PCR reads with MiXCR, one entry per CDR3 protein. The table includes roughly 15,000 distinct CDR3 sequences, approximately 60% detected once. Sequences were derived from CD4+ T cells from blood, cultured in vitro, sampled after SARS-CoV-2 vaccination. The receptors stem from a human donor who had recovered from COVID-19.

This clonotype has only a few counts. The CDR3 reads CASLHTGEAFF. DNA of the CDR3: TGTGCCAGCCTCCATACCGGTGAAGCTTTCTTT. The chain carries TRBV6-1 and TRBJ1-1; D gene ambiguous. Per the germline V gene, CDR1 is MNHNS and CDR2 is SASEGT. The CDR3 length is 11 residues. Trimming took off 8 bases at V and 7 bases at J, with 11 bases between the two ends.

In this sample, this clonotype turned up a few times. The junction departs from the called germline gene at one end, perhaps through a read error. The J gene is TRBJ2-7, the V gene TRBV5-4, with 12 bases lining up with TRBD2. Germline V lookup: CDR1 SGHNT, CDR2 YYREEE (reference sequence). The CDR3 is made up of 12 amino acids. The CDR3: CASTPSGRAPHF. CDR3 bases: TGTGCCAGCACCCCTAGCGGGAGGGCCCCTCACTTC.

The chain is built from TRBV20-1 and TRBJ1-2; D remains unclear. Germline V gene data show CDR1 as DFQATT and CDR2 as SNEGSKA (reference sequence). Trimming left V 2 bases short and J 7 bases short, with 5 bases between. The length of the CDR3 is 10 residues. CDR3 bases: TGCAGTGCTAGAAGAGGTGGCTACACCTTC. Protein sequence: CSARRGGYTF.

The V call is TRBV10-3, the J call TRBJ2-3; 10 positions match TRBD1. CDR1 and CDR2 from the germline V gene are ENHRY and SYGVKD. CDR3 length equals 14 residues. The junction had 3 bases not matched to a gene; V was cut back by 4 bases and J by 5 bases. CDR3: CAISGDRGQDTQYF. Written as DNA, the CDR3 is TGTGCCATCAGTGGAGACAGGGGGCAAGATACGCAGTATTTT.

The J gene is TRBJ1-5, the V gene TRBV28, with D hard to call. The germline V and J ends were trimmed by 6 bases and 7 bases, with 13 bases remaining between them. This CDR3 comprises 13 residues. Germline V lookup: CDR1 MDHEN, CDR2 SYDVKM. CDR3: CASSSLGDQPQHF. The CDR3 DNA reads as TGTGCCAGCAGCTCTCTTGGAGACCAGCCCCAGCATTTT.

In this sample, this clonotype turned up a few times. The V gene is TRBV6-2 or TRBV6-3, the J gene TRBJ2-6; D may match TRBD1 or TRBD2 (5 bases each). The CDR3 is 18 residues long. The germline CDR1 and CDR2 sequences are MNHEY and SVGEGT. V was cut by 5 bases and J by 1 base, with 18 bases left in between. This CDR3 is CASSKHNMRGSGANVLTF. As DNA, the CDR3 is TGTGCCAGCAGTAAACACAATATGAGGGGATCTGGGGCCAACGTCCTGACTTTC.

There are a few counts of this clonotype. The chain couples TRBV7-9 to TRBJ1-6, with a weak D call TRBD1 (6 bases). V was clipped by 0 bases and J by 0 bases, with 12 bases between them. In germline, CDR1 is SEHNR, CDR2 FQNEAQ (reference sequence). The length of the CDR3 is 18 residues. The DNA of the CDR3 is TGTGCCAGCAGCTTAGCCCGTCAGGGGAGCTCCTATAATTCACCCCTCCACTTT. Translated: CASSLARQGSSYNSPLHF.

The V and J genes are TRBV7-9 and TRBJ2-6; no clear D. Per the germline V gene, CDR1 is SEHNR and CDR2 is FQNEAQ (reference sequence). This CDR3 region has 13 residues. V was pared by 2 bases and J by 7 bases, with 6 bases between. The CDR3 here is CASSLTDANVLTF. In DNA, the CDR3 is TGTGCCAGCAGCTTAACAGACGCCAACGTCCTGACTTTC.

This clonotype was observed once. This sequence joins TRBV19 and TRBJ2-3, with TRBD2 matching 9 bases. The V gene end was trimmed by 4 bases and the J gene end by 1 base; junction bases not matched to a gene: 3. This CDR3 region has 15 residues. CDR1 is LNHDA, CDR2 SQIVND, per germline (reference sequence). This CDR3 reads CASSTRTSGTDTQYF. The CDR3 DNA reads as TGTGCCAGTAGTACCAGGACTAGCGGCACAGATACGCAGTATTTT.

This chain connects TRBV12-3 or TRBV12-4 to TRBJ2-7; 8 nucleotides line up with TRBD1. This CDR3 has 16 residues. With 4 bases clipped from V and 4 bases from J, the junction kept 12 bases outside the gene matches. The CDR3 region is CASSSAGTGNRYEQYF. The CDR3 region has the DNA TGTGCCAGCAGTTCTGCGGGGACAGGTAATCGTTACGAGCAGTACTTC.

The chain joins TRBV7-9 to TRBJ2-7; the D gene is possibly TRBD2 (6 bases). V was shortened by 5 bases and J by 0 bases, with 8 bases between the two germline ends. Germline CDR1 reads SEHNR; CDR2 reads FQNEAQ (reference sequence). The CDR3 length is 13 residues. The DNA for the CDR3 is TGTGCCAGCAGCGGACTAAGCTCCTACGAGCAGTACTTC. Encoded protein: CASSGLSSYEQYF.

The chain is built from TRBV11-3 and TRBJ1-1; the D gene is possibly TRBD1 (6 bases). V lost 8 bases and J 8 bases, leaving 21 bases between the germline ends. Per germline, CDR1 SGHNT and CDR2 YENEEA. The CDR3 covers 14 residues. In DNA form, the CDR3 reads TGTGCCAGCGGCCTCTTCGGGGGGGCCACCGAAGCTTTCTTT. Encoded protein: CASGLFGGATEAFF.

As DNA, the CDR3 is TGCAGTGCCCCCGGGACAGGGGGGATAGAAGCTTTCTTT. Translated, it gives CSAPGTGGIEAFF. The J gene is TRBJ1-1, the V gene TRBV20-1; 11 bases fit TRBD1. The germline V gene has CDR1 DFQATT and CDR2 SNEGSKA (reference sequence). V lost 6 bases, J lost 8 bases, and 8 bases stayed unmatched. This CDR3 has 13 amino acids.

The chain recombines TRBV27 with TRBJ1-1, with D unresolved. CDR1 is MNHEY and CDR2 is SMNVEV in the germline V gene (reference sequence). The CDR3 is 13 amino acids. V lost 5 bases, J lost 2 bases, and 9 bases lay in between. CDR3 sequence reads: CASSRIGNTEAFF. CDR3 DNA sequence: TGTGCCAGCAGTCGAATCGGCAACACTGAAGCTTTCTTT.

CDR3 protein: CASSFQPTGQAGNTIYF. For the CDR3, the DNA is TGTGCCAGCAGTTTCCAGCCGACAGGGCAAGCTGGAAACACCATATATTTT. V gene TRBV6-5 combines with J gene TRBJ1-3; 7 nucleotides align to TRBD1. The CDR3 is 17 amino acids. CDR1 and CDR2 from the germline V gene are MNHEY and SVGAGI. Losses at the gene ends were 4 bases for V and 2 bases for J; bases not matched to a gene: 11.

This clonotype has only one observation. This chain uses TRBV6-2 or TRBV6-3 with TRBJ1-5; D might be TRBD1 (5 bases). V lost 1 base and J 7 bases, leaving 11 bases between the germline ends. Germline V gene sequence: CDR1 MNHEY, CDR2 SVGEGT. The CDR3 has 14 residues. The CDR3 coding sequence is TGTGCCAGCAGTTACTTAGGGGAGGGGCAGCCCCAGCATTTT. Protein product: CASSYLGEGQPQHF.

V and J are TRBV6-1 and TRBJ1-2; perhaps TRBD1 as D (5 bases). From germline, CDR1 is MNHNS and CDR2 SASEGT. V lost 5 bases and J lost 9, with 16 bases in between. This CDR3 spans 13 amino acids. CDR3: CASSTRDGQSYTF. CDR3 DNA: TGTGCCAGCAGTACAAGGGACGGCCAAAGCTACACCTTC.

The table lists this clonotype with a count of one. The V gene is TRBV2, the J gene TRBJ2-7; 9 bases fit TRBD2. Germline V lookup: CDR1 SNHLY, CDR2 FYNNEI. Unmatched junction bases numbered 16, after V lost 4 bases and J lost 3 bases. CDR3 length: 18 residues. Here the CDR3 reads CASSARGSGGLAYYEQYF. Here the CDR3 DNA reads TGTGCCAGCAGTGCCAGGGGTAGCGGGGGCCTTGCTTACTACGAGCAGTACTTC.

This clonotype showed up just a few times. CDR3 DNA sequence: TGTGCCAGCAGCTTATTTGCTTACTCCTACGAGCAGTACTTC. Amino acid sequence: CASSLFAYSYEQYF. The rearrangement joins TRBV7-2 to TRBJ2-7; no reliable D call. CDR1 and CDR2 from the germline V gene are SGHTA and FQGNSA. The CDR3 extends over 14 amino acids. Trimming removed 2 bases from V and 0 bases from J, with 8 bases in between.

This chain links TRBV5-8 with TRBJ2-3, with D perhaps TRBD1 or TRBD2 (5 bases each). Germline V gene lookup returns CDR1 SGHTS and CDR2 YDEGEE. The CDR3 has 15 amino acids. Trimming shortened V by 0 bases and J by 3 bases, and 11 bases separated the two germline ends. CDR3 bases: TGTGCCAGCAGCTTGGCGTGGGACGGGACAGATACGCAGTATTTT. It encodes CASSLAWDGTDTQYF.

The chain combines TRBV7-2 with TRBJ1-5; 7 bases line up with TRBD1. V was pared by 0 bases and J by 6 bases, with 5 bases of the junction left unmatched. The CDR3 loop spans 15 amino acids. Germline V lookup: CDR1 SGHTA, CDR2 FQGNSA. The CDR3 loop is CASSLAGGGGQPQHF. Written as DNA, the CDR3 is TGTGCCAGCAGCTTAGCAGGAGGGGGCGGTCAGCCCCAGCATTTT.